These 31 T cell receptor beta chains share one sample of origin, sequenced in a study of blood T cell repertoires in COVID-19. Repertoires were generated with immunoSEQ multiplex PCR, while TCRdb's copy carries only in-frame clones and drops some. The sample has more than 140,000 clones; about 85% are singletons. The sequenced sample consisted of peripheral blood. The receptors here all came from a human donor in a cohort sampled during active COVID-19.

V and J are TRBV16 and TRBJ2-1; D is perhaps TRBD2 (6 bases). V was trimmed by 0 bases and J by 6 bases, leaving 15 bases between them. The CDR3 spans 16 residues. From germline, CDR1 is KGHSY and CDR2 FQNENV. CDR3 in amino acids: CASSQSGLALRNEQFF. Here the CDR3 DNA reads TGTGCCAGCAGCCAATCGGGTCTAGCGCTACGCAATGAGCAGTTCTTC.

This chain links TRBV5-4 with TRBJ2-7; 14 bases fit TRBD2. Germline trimming cut 4 bases from V and 7 bases from J; bases unmatched to any gene: 7. The germline gives CDR1 SGHNT, CDR2 YYREEE (reference sequence). The CDR3 is 15 amino acids. The CDR3 sequence: CASSLLGLAGVEQYF. In nucleotides, the CDR3 is TGTGCCAGCAGCCTCCTGGGACTAGCGGGAGTTGAGCAGTACTTC. Complete variable domain (other parts from reference TRBV5-4 and TRBJ2-7): ETGVTQSPTHLIKTRGQQVTLRCSSQSGHNTVSWYQQALGQGPQFIFQYYREEENGRGNFPPRFSGLQFPNYSSELNVNALELDDSALYLCASSLLGLAGVEQYFGPGTRLTVT.

The chain recombines TRBV19 with TRBJ2-1; 11 positions match TRBD2. Germline-derived CDR1 and CDR2 are LNHDA and SQIVND (reference sequence). The CDR3 length is 15 residues. The V gene end was trimmed by 2 bases and the J gene end by 7 bases; junction bases not matched to a gene: 4. CDR3 residues: CASSISRLAGNEQFF. CDR3 DNA: TGTGCCAGTAGTATATCGAGACTAGCGGGAAATGAGCAGTTCTTC. Together with reference TRBV19 and TRBJ2-1, the CDR3 gives the full variable domain: DGGITQSPKYLFRKEGQNVTLSCEQNLNHDAMYWYRQDPGQGLRLIYYSQIVNDFQKGDIAEGYSVSREKKESFPLTVTSAQKNPTAFYLCASSISRLAGNEQFFGPGTRLTVL.

The chain couples TRBV9 to TRBJ1-3; D gene uncertain. This CDR3 has 14 amino acids. Per germline, CDR1 SGDLS and CDR2 YYNGEE. V was clipped by 4 bases and J by 2 bases, with 10 bases between them. For the CDR3, the DNA is TGTGCCAGCAGCCCCCGTATAACTGGAAACACCATATATTTT. Protein: CASSPRITGNTIYF.

The chain recombines TRBV20-1 with TRBJ1-2; D might be TRBD1 (5 bases). The CDR3 has 11 amino acids. Germline lookup yields CDR1 DFQATT and CDR2 SNEGSKA (reference sequence). V lost 5 bases and J lost 8, with 12 bases in between. The CDR3 region is CSAAWGFGYTF. The CDR3 DNA follows: TGCAGTGCTGCCTGGGGCTTCGGCTACACCTTC.

The rearrangement uses TRBV6-5 and TRBJ2-5, with TRBD2 matching over 9 bases. The CDR3 spans 15 residues. Trimming at V came to 8 bases and at J to 4 bases, leaving 11 bases not matched to a gene. Per the germline V gene, CDR1 is MNHEY and CDR2 is SVGAGI. Here the CDR3 DNA reads TGTGCCAGCGGGACGATAGCGGGACTAGCAGAGACCCAGTACTTC. Translated: CASGTIAGLAETQYF.

V is TRBV19 and J is TRBJ2-7, with D possibly matching TRBD2 (5 bases). Looked up from germline, CDR1 is LNHDA and CDR2 is SQIVND (reference sequence). V gave up 5 bases and J gave up 4 bases, with 12 bases separating them. This CDR3 has 13 residues. CDR3 bases: TGTGCCAGTAGTCCACAGAGCGGATACGAGCAGTACTTC. It is translated as CASSPQSGYEQYF. Drawing the rest from reference TRBV19 and TRBJ2-7, the complete variable domain is DGGITQSPKYLFRKEGQNVTLSCEQNLNHDAMYWYRQDPGQGLRLIYYSQIVNDFQKGDIAEGYSVSREKKESFPLTVTSAQKNPTAFYLCASSPQSGYEQYFGPGTRLTVT.

This clone was counted between two and nine times. The chain is built from TRBV18 and TRBJ1-5, with D uncertain. V lost 5 bases and J 5 bases, leaving 13 bases between the germline ends. Per germline, CDR1 KGHSH and CDR2 LQKENI. This CDR3 spans 14 amino acids. The CDR3, as DNA: TGTGCCAGCTCAGACTCCTTCGGGGATCAGCCCCAGCATTTT. Translating gives CASSDSFGDQPQHF. The full variable domain, its missing parts supplied by reference TRBV18 and TRBJ1-5, is NAGVMQNPRHLVRRRGQEARLRCSPMKGHSHVYWYRQLPEEGLKFMVYLQKENIIDESGMPKERFSAEFPKEGPSILRIQQVVRGDSAAYFCASSDSFGDQPQHFGDGTRLSIL.

This chain joins TRBV3-1 (or the pseudogene TRBV3-2) and TRBJ2-1; 15 positions match TRBD2. The CDR3 consists of 18 residues. Germline values: CDR1 LGHDT, CDR2 YNNKEL (reference sequence). The junction had 1 base not matched to a gene; V was cut back by 1 base and J by 0 bases. The CDR3 nucleotides are TGTGCCAGCAGCCAAGGGACTAGCGGGGGGGTCTCCTACAATGAGCAGTTCTTC. It yields the protein CASSQGTSGGVSYNEQFF.

The V and J genes are TRBV6-6 and TRBJ2-1, with unresolved D. Trimming removed 0 bases from V and 13 bases from J, with 13 bases in between. The CDR3 contains 13 residues. Germline V gene data show CDR1 as MNHNY and CDR2 as SVGAGI (reference sequence). As DNA, the CDR3 is TGTGCCAGCAGTTACTCGATGAGCGTAGGTCAGTTCTTC. Its translation: CASSYSMSVGQFF.

A remark on this clone: The same CDR3 can be traced to other DNA sequences in this sample. The J gene is TRBJ2-7, the V gene TRBV18; 7 nucleotides line up with TRBD2. The CDR3 runs to 14 residues. Germline-derived CDR1 and CDR2 are KGHSH and LQKENI. V was clipped by 2 bases and J by 0 bases; unmatched bases: 1. As DNA, the CDR3 is TGTGCCAGCTCACCAGGCGGGGGCTCCTACGAGCAGTACTTC. Translated, it gives CASSPGGGSYEQYF.

A few counts support this clone. This sequence joins TRBV3-1 (or the pseudogene TRBV3-2) and TRBJ2-7, with D perhaps TRBD2 (5 bases). Between the trimmed V and J ends, which lost 3 bases and 3 bases, there was a span of 9 bases. The CDR3 sequence is 13 residues long. Germline V CDR1 and CDR2: LGHDT, YNNKEL (reference sequence). The CDR3 sequence is CASSHGTSYEQYF. The CDR3 DNA is TGTGCCAGCAGCCACGGAACTAGCTACGAGCAGTACTTC.

The chain recombines TRBV19 with TRBJ2-6, with TRBD2 as a possible D gene (6 bases). CDR3 length: 15 residues. Germline CDR1 LNHDA, CDR2 SQIVND (reference sequence). Trimming took off 5 bases at V and 2 bases at J, with 10 bases between the two ends. CDR3 in amino acids: CASSSGGTGANVLTF. The CDR3, as DNA: TGTGCCAGTAGTTCCGGGGGAACTGGGGCCAACGTCCTGACTTTC.

The chain recombines TRBV7-2 with TRBJ2-1; 10 nucleotides line up with TRBD2. J was trimmed by 6 bases and V by 6 bases; bases with no gene match: 11. This CDR3 contains 16 residues. CDR1 is SGHTA, CDR2 FQGNSA, per germline. The CDR3 spells CASSLPGTSVANEQFF. The CDR3 region has the DNA TGTGCCAGCAGTCTCCCGGGGACTAGCGTGGCCAATGAGCAGTTCTTC.

This sequence joins TRBV2 and TRBJ2-2; 9 bases fit TRBD2. Germline lookup yields CDR1 SNHLY and CDR2 FYNNEI. This CDR3 comprises 14 residues. Germline trimming cut 7 bases from V and 1 base from J; bases unmatched to any gene: 1. The CDR3 DNA sequence: TGTGCCAGCAAGACTAGCGGGAACACCGGGGAGCTGTTTTTT. Translated, it gives CASKTSGNTGELFF.

The chain links TRBV30 to TRBJ1-1; D might be TRBD1 (5 bases). V dropped 3 bases and J dropped 11 bases, with 16 bases sitting between them. Germline CDR1 GTSNPN, CDR2 SVGIG (reference sequence). The CDR3 loop spans 12 amino acids. This chain's CDR3 is CAWRTGPGRAFF. As DNA, the CDR3 is TGTGCCTGGAGGACGGGACCTGGGAGGGCTTTCTTT.

This chain links TRBV6-2 or TRBV6-3 with TRBJ2-5, with D perhaps TRBD1 (6 bases). Germline CDR1 reads MNHEY; CDR2 reads SVGEGT. V gave up 6 bases and J gave up 4 bases, with 18 bases separating them. There are 15 residues in the CDR3. The CDR3 nucleotides read TGTGCCAGCAGCTCTCAAACGGGACAAGGAGAGACCCAGTACTTC. Translating gives CASSSQTGQGETQYF.

V and J are TRBV3-1 (or the pseudogene TRBV3-2) and TRBJ1-5, with 11 bases aligning to TRBD1. Per the germline V gene, CDR1 is LGHDT and CDR2 is YNNKEL (reference sequence). V shed 0 bases, J shed 5 bases, and the junction held 3 bases outside the gene matches. This CDR3 is built from 16 residues. CDR3 in amino acids: CASSQDMDRGHQPQHF. Written as DNA, the CDR3 is TGTGCCAGCAGCCAAGATATGGACAGGGGGCATCAGCCCCAGCATTTT.

The chain links TRBV19 to TRBJ2-2; 16 bases line up with TRBD2. V trimming: 7 bases; J trimming: 4 bases; junction bases outside the gene matches: 6. The CDR3 consists of 17 residues. Germline V CDR1 and CDR2: LNHDA, SQIVND (reference sequence). CDR3 protein: CASTGLAGGPGTGELFF. The CDR3 region has the DNA TGTGCCAGTACGGGACTAGCGGGAGGGCCTGGCACCGGGGAGCTGTTTTTT.

The chain uses TRBV18 and TRBJ2-1; 8 nucleotides line up with TRBD1. Germline assignment: CDR1 KGHSH and CDR2 LQKENI. The CDR3 spans 15 residues. J lost 5 bases, V lost 8 bases, and 11 bases had no gene match. This CDR3 reads CASLADRGRDNEQFF. In DNA, the CDR3 is TGTGCCAGCCTTGCCGACAGGGGCAGGGACAATGAGCAGTTCTTC.

This clone was seen a handful of times. The V and J genes are TRBV29-1 and TRBJ2-7; tentatively, D is TRBD2 (6 bases). V lost 6 bases and J 6 bases, leaving 15 bases between the germline ends. The CDR3 spans 12 residues. Germline V lookup: CDR1 SQVTM, CDR2 ANQGSEA. CDR3 nucleotides: TGCAGCGTAGTACTAGCTTTCTCCGAGCAGTACTTC. Translated: CSVVLAFSEQYF.

This chain connects TRBV20-1 to TRBJ1-2; D is unclear. The CDR3 contains 14 residues. CDR1 DFQATT and CDR2 SNEGSKA come from the germline V gene (reference sequence). The V gene lost 3 bases and the J gene lost 5 bases, with 16 bases spanning the gap. CDR3 sequence: CSASRYGGSYGYTF. The CDR3 DNA reads TGCAGTGCTAGTAGGTACGGAGGCAGTTATGGCTACACCTTC.

V usage is TRBV7-2 and J usage is TRBJ2-1; tentatively, D is TRBD2 (6 bases). V lost 1 base and J lost 8, with 12 bases in between. The germline gives CDR1 SGHTA, CDR2 FQGNSA. This CDR3 region has 14 residues. The CDR3 is CASSLGGGYDEQFF. The CDR3 nucleotides are TGTGCCAGCAGCTTAGGTGGGGGGTACGATGAGCAGTTCTTC.

The rearrangement uses TRBV5-4 and TRBJ2-1, with 14 bases that match TRBD2. This CDR3 has 15 amino acids. The V and J ends lost 0 bases and 10 bases, in that order; junction bases with no gene match: 3. Per germline, CDR1 SGHNT and CDR2 YYREEE (reference sequence). CDR3 nucleotides: TGTGCCAGCAGCTTGGGGACTAGCGGGAGGCCCGAGCAGTTCTTC. Protein sequence: CASSLGTSGRPEQFF.

This sequence joins TRBV28 and TRBJ1-1; 12 bases are a match to TRBD1. The CDR3 spans 15 residues. The junction had 8 bases not matched to a gene; V was cut back by 7 bases and J by 5 bases. Germline loops: CDR1 MDHEN, CDR2 SYDVKM. CDR3 nucleotide sequence: TGTGCCAGCAAGGGGACAGGGGGCAAGAGGACTGAAGCTTTCTTT. This translates into CASKGTGGKRTEAFF.

The chain has TRBV29-1 and TRBJ2-3; D might be TRBD2 (6 bases). This CDR3 spans 15 amino acids. Trimming shortened V by 0 bases and J by 1 base, and 11 bases separated the two germline ends. CDR1 and CDR2 (germline): SQVTM, ANQGSEA. In DNA, the CDR3 is TGCAGCGTTGAAGAGGGGGAGGAAGGCACAGATACGCAGTATTTT. Translated: CSVEEGEEGTDTQYF.

The chain carries TRBV7-9 and TRBJ2-7; possible D gene TRBD2, 5 bases. Deletions cut 0 bases from V and 7 bases from J, with 13 bases between. Germline V gives CDR1 SEHNR, CDR2 FQNEAQ (reference sequence). This CDR3 contains 14 residues. CDR3: CASSLARTEAEQYF. The CDR3 coding sequence is TGTGCCAGCAGCTTAGCGAGGACGGAGGCGGAGCAGTACTTC.

The table lists this clone with a count of one. The chain uses TRBV5-4 and TRBJ1-4; D is perhaps TRBD1 (6 bases). CDR1 and CDR2 (germline): SGHNT, YYREEE (reference sequence). Trimming shortened V by 2 bases and J by 1 base, and 6 bases separated the two germline ends. This CDR3 region has 14 residues. This chain's CDR3 is CASSLQGTNEKLFF. CDR3 DNA sequence: TGTGCCAGCAGCTTACAGGGAACTAATGAAAAACTGTTTTTT.

This clone showed up just once. The same CDR3 arises from other DNA sequences in this sample as well. V gene TRBV3-1 (or the pseudogene TRBV3-2) combines with J gene TRBJ1-4; D perhaps matches TRBD1 (5 bases). The CDR3 extends over 17 amino acids. The V and J ends lost 6 bases and 0 bases respectively, with 17 bases between them. Germline V gene sequence: CDR1 LGHDT, CDR2 YNNKEL (reference sequence). CDR3 loop: CASSLRGTGTTNEKLFF. The DNA for the CDR3 is TGTGCCAGCAGTCTGCGAGGGACTGGAACAACTAATGAAAAACTGTTTTTT.

The genes are TRBV15 and TRBJ2-7; 10 nucleotides agree with TRBD1. The CDR3 covers 15 residues. CDR1 and CDR2 (germline): LNHNV, YYDKDF (reference sequence). Trimming cost V 3 bases and J 2 bases; bases outside gene matches: 4. The CDR3 here is CATSRDGTGAYEQYF. CDR3 nucleotides: TGTGCCACCAGCAGGGACGGGACAGGGGCCTACGAGCAGTACTTC.

This CDR3 is CASSLEGRETQYF. The CDR3 DNA reads as TGTGCCAGCAGCTTAGAGGGCCGAGAGACCCAGTACTTC. The chain couples TRBV11-2 to TRBJ2-5, with unresolved D. The CDR3 is made up of 13 amino acids. Trimming took 0 bases from V and 4 from J, leaving 6 bases between them. Germline V gives CDR1 SGHAT, CDR2 FQNNGV. Full variable domain (rest looked up from reference TRBV11-2 and TRBJ2-5): EAGVAQSPRYKIIEKRQSVAFWCNPISGHATLYWYQQILGQGPKLLIQFQNNGVVDDSQLPKDRFSAERLKGVDSTLKIQPAKLEDSAVYLCASSLEGRETQYFGPGTRLLVL.